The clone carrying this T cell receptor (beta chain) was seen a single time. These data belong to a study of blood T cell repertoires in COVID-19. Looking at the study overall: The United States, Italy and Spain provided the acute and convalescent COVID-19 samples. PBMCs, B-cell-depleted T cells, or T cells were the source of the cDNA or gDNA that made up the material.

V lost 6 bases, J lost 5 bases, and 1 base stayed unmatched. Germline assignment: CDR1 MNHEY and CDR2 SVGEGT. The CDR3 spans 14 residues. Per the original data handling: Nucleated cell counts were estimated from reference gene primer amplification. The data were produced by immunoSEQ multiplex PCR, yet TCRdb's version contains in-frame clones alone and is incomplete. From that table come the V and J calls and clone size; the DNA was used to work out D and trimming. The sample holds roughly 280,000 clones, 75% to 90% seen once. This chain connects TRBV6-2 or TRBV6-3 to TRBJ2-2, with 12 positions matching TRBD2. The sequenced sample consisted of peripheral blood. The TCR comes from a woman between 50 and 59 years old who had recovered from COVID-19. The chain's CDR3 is CASSLAGGTGELFF. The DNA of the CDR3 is TGTGCCAGCAGCCTAGCGGGAGGGACCGGGGAGCTGTTTTTT.